Below are 17 T cell receptor beta chains sequenced from a single sample in a study. TCRdb re-derived calls from the 5' RACE reads in MiXCR, one entry per CDR3 protein. The sample lists 6,000 or so distinct CDR3 sequences; approximately 69% were seen once. Sequenced input: memory CD4+ T cells sorted from a lymph node. The subset: memory CD4+ T cells, CD4+CD45RO+CD25-. These receptors originate from a female donor with breast cancer.

This chain uses TRBV7-2 with TRBJ2-7; the match to TRBD1 covers 8 bases. Germline CDR1 reads SGHTA; CDR2 reads FQGNSA. V lost 1 base to trimming and J lost 2 bases; unmatched junction nucleotides: 4. The CDR3 is 15 amino acids. The CDR3 region has the DNA TGTGCCAGCAGCTTAGGCGGGACAGGAACCTACGAGCAGTACTTC. Amino acids: CASSLGGTGTYEQYF.

The chain recombines TRBV6-6 with TRBJ1-5; 7 positions agree with TRBD1. Germline V CDR1 and CDR2: MNHNY, SVGAGI (reference sequence). V dropped 5 bases and J dropped 6; count of bases not matched to a gene: 10. The CDR3 totals 15 residues. CDR3 nucleotides: TGTGCCAGCAGTCCGGCGACAGGGTCCTTTCAGCCCCAGCATTTT. The encoded protein is CASSPATGSFQPQHF.

There are a few counts of this clonotype. J is TRBJ2-7 and V is TRBV7-6, with a tentative D call TRBD2 (5 bases). The CDR3 spans 15 residues. Germline CDR1 reads SGHVS; CDR2 reads FNYEAQ. In nucleotides, the CDR3 is TGTGCAAGTCGCTTAGCGCGGGCGCAACCCTACGAGCAGTACTTC. Residues: CASRLARAQPYEQYF.

This clonotype appeared a few times. This sequence joins TRBV29-1 and TRBJ2-7, with TRBD2 matching over 7 bases. CDR1 and CDR2 from the germline V gene are SQVTM and ANQGSEA. The length of the CDR3 is 12 residues. V trimming: 4 bases; J trimming: 0 bases; junction bases outside the gene matches: 0. The CDR3 DNA reads TGCAGCGTTGGCGGGGGCTCCTACGAGCAGTACTTC. Its protein product is CSVGGGSYEQYF.

This rearrangement joins TRBV11-3 to TRBJ2-3; D is unclear. Between the trimmed V and J ends, which lost 3 bases and 4 bases, there was a span of 5 bases. Germline values: CDR1 SGHNT, CDR2 YENEEA. The CDR3 spans 12 residues. In DNA, the CDR3 is TGTGCCAGCAGCTTCAGCCCAGATACGCAGTATTTT. Protein: CASSFSPDTQYF.

In DNA, the CDR3 is TGTGCCAGCAGTGCAGTTTTTAATCAGCCCCAGCATTTT. Amino acids: CASSAVFNQPQHF. The chain recombines TRBV6-1 with TRBJ1-5; no clear D. Germline CDR1 and CDR2: MNHNS and SASEGT. V lost 4 bases, J lost 4 bases, and 8 bases lay in between. This CDR3 is 13 amino acids long.

In its sample, this clonotype was seen a few times. The chain carries TRBV27 and TRBJ2-7; D gene uncertain. The germline V and J ends were trimmed by 0 bases and 1 base, with 4 bases remaining between them. The germline V gene has CDR1 MNHEY and CDR2 SMNVEV (reference sequence). This CDR3 has 13 residues. The CDR3 loop is CASSLSFSYEQYF. As DNA, the CDR3 is TGTGCCAGCAGTTTATCCTTTTCCTACGAGCAGTACTTC.

The V gene is TRBV5-1, the J gene TRBJ1-3; possible D gene TRBD1, 6 bases. Germline-derived CDR1 and CDR2 are SGHRS and YFSETQ. The CDR3 loop spans 14 amino acids. V shed 1 base and J shed 1 base, with 6 bases lying between them. CDR3 sequence reads: CASSLQGSGNTIYF. CDR3 sequence (DNA): TGCGCCAGCAGCTTGCAGGGGTCTGGAAACACCATATATTTT.

The CDR3 DNA is TGTGCCAGCAGCTATAGAGACAGGGTCGAGCAGTACTTC. Translating it yields CASSYRDRVEQYF. This sequence joins TRBV12-3 or TRBV12-4 and TRBJ2-7, with TRBD1 identical over 7 bases. The CDR3 extends over 13 amino acids. Trimming removed 6 bases from V and 6 bases from J; junction bases left unmatched: 8.

The chain recombines TRBV5-4 with TRBJ2-4; 9 nucleotides agree with TRBD1. After removal of 3 bases from V and 8 bases from J, the junction contained 6 bases not matched to a gene. This CDR3 region has 14 residues. Looked up from germline, CDR1 is SGHNT and CDR2 is YYREEE (reference sequence). The CDR3 DNA follows: TGTGCCAGCAGCTCGACGGACAGGGGAGACATTCAGTACTTC. This encodes CASSSTDRGDIQYF.

V gene TRBV5-6 combines with J gene TRBJ1-3, with D perhaps matching TRBD1 (5 bases). Germline-derived CDR1 and CDR2 are SGHDT and YYEEEE. The CDR3 consists of 14 residues. Trimming stripped 5 bases from V and 2 bases from J, with 11 bases between. The CDR3 spells CASRPQGAGNTIYF. CDR3 DNA: TGTGCCAGCAGACCGCAGGGAGCTGGAAACACCATATATTTT.

The sample holds one count of this clonotype. Germline and junction disagree at one end, which may indicate a read error. In nucleotides, the CDR3 is TGCAATGCTAGAGATCTTAGGGCAGATACGCAGTATTTT. Translated: CNARDLRADTQYF. This chain uses TRBV20-1 with TRBJ2-3; D is ambiguous. Germline CDR1 DFQATT, CDR2 SNEGSKA (reference sequence). The CDR3 extends over 13 amino acids.

The gene calls are TRBV7-6 and TRBJ1-1; maybe TRBD1 (5 bases). Germline assignment: CDR1 SGHVS and CDR2 FNYEAQ. The CDR3 runs to 14 residues. Trimming left V 8 bases short and J 6 bases short, with 19 bases between. The CDR3 nucleotides are TGTGCCAGCGGTGATGGGACCCGGCAGGCTGAAGCTTTCTTT. Residues: CASGDGTRQAEAFF.

This clonotype was picked up a small number of times. The chain is built from TRBV7-2 and TRBJ2-1; 8 bases line up with TRBD2. Trimming removed 1 base from V and 4 bases from J; junction bases left unmatched: 6. CDR3 length equals 16 residues. Germline V gives CDR1 SGHTA, CDR2 FQGNSA. CDR3 bases: TGTGCCAGCAGCTTAGACTGGGCGGGGGGATACAATGAGCAGTTCTTC. Amino acids: CASSLDWAGGYNEQFF.

The chain has TRBV4-2 and TRBJ1-6, with 10 bases that match TRBD1. The trim removed 3 bases at V and 4 bases at J, leaving 15 bases unmatched. CDR3 length equals 20 residues. Looked up from germline, CDR1 is LGHNA and CDR2 is YNFKEQ. The CDR3 region is CASSQVVGTGARSYNSPLHF. The CDR3 DNA is TGTGCCAGCAGCCAGGTCGTCGGGACAGGGGCCAGGAGTTATAATTCACCCCTCCACTTT.

This clonotype was seen a few times. J is TRBJ2-7 and V is TRBV12-5, with D tentatively TRBD2 (7 bases). The J call may be wrong; the DNA end is better matched by TRBJ2-5. Germline values: CDR1 LGHNT, CDR2 FRNRAP. The CDR3 covers 14 residues. The CDR3 coding sequence is TGTGCTAGTGGAAGACGGGGGGCTGACGAGACCCAGTACTTC. Translation gives CASGRRGADETQYF.

Comments on this clonotype: The germline gene is not matched at one end of the junction; a read error may be the cause. The gene calls are TRBV20-1 and TRBJ1-6; D remains ambiguous. This CDR3 contains 14 residues. Germline-derived CDR1 and CDR2 are DFQATT and SNEGSKA (reference sequence). CDR3 amino acids: CSTRLSLHNSPLNF. CDR3 coding DNA: TGCAGTACTAGGTTGAGCCTCCATAATTCACCCCTCAACTTT.